The 32 T cell receptor beta chains below come from one sample, sequenced in a study of T cell clonotyping in hematopoietic cell transplantation. The time point here: recipient sample about 28 days before transplant, after cytoreduction. Data came from immunoSEQ multiplex PCR; TCRdb stores just in-frame clones and leaves some out. The sample lists approximately 25,000 clones, roughly 82% occurring once. Specimen: peripheral blood mononuclear cells, collected before stem cell transplant. All receptors come from a woman aged 55 to 70 with acute myeloid leukemia. Some clones in this sample may be carry-over from other donors' samples.

This clone turned up a few times. This chain connects TRBV19 to TRBJ1-5; unclear D gene. Deletions cut 6 bases from V and 1 base from J, with 7 bases between. The CDR3 contains 13 residues. Germline V gene data show CDR1 as LNHDA and CDR2 as SQIVND (reference sequence). CDR3 in DNA: TGTGCCAGTAGACAAGGAAGCAATCAGCCCCAGCATTTT. As protein: CASRQGSNQPQHF.

The chain links TRBV6-5 to TRBJ1-1, with 8 bases that match TRBD1. Germline V gene lookup returns CDR1 MNHEY and CDR2 SVGAGI. The CDR3 spans 14 residues. V shed 8 bases, J shed 0 bases, and the junction held 5 bases outside the gene matches. CDR3 DNA: TGTGCCAGCCGGGGGGGACAGGTGAACACTGAAGCTTTCTTT. Its translation is CASRGGQVNTEAFF.

On this clone itself: The sample has other DNA sequences that encode this CDR3 too. The V and J genes are TRBV4-1 and TRBJ2-7, with D hard to call. CDR3 length equals 13 residues. Trimming took off 1 base at V and 1 base at J, with 5 bases between the two ends. Germline loops: CDR1 MGHRA, CDR2 YSYEKL. For the CDR3, the DNA is TGCGCCAGCAGCCAAGGACGTTCCTACGAGCAGTACTTC. Its translation: CASSQGRSYEQYF.

This sequence joins TRBV29-1 and TRBJ1-1, with D possibly matching TRBD1 (5 bases). The length of the CDR3 is 13 residues. V lost 4 bases to trimming and J lost 5 bases, with 14 bases between them. Germline CDR1 and CDR2: SQVTM and ANQGSEA. CDR3 sequence: CSVGGGMWTEAFF. The CDR3 DNA is TGCAGCGTTGGGGGGGGGATGTGGACTGAAGCTTTCTTT. Filled out from reference TRBV29-1 and TRBJ1-1, the complete variable domain reads SAVISQKPSRDICQRGTSLTIQCQVDSQVTMMFWYRQQPGQSLTLIATANQGSEATYESGFVIDKFPISRPNLTFSTLTVSNMSPEDSSIYLCSVGGGMWTEAFFGQGTRLTVV.

The V and J genes are TRBV7-2 and TRBJ2-3, with D unresolved. Germline values: CDR1 SGHTA, CDR2 FQGNSA. Trimming took 3 bases from V and 10 from J, leaving 14 bases between them. CDR3 length equals 13 residues. The CDR3 region is CASSLFSGSAQYF. The CDR3 DNA reads TGTGCCAGCAGCTTGTTTTCGGGTTCGGCGCAGTATTTT.

V is TRBV28 and J is TRBJ2-7, with D possibly matching TRBD2 (5 bases). This CDR3 is 14 amino acids long. CDR1 is MDHEN, CDR2 SYDVKM, per germline. The ends were cut back, 3 bases at V and 3 bases at J, with 12 bases in the middle. The CDR3 sequence is CASSLLGGSYEQYF. In DNA, the CDR3 is TGTGCCAGCAGTTTGCTAGGTGGGAGCTACGAGCAGTACTTC.

The rearrangement uses TRBV19 and TRBJ2-3; D perhaps matches TRBD1 (6 bases). V lost 8 bases and J lost 3, with 15 bases in between. CDR1 and CDR2 (germline): LNHDA, SQIVND (reference sequence). The CDR3 is made up of 14 amino acids. The DNA of the CDR3 is TGTGCCAGTTCACGGCCAAGGGGGACAGATACGCAGTATTTT. This gives the protein CASSRPRGTDTQYF. The full variable domain, completed using reference TRBV19 and TRBJ2-3, is DGGITQSPKYLFRKEGQNVTLSCEQNLNHDAMYWYRQDPGQGLRLIYYSQIVNDFQKGDIAEGYSVSREKKESFPLTVTSAQKNPTAFYLCASSRPRGTDTQYFGPGTRLTVL.

The chain combines TRBV7-9 with TRBJ2-7; 7 bases align to TRBD1. Germline loops: CDR1 SEHNR, CDR2 FQNEAQ (reference sequence). This CDR3 comprises 15 residues. The V segment lost 1 base and the J segment 0 bases; nucleotides outside the gene matches: 3. In DNA form, the CDR3 reads TGTGCCAGCAGCTTAGACAGGGGCGGCTCCTACGAGCAGTACTTC. Its translation is CASSLDRGGSYEQYF.

This clone was picked up one time. The genes are TRBV9 and TRBJ2-3; D is unclear. The CDR3 has 12 amino acids. V was shortened by 0 bases and J by 6 bases, with 5 bases between the two germline ends. Germline V gene data show CDR1 as SGDLS and CDR2 as YYNGEE. The CDR3: CASSVVEDTQYF. CDR3 DNA sequence: TGTGCCAGCAGCGTAGTGGAGGATACGCAGTATTTT.

The gene calls are TRBV7-9 and TRBJ1-6; 9 bases align to TRBD1. Germline V gives CDR1 SEHNR, CDR2 FQNEAQ (reference sequence). The CDR3 totals 15 residues. J was trimmed by 7 bases and V by 7 bases; bases with no gene match: 8. CDR3 loop: CASTPDRGYNSPLHF. CDR3 nucleotides: TGTGCCAGCACCCCGGACAGGGGATACAATTCACCCCTCCACTTT.

This chain links TRBV15 with TRBJ2-7, with 10 bases identical to TRBD1. J lost 5 bases, V lost 5 bases, and 9 bases had no gene match. Germline V gene sequence: CDR1 LNHNV, CDR2 YYDKDF (reference sequence). CDR3 length equals 15 residues. This CDR3 is CATSFTGQGYDEQYF. CDR3 in DNA: TGTGCCACCAGCTTTACGGGACAGGGGTACGACGAGCAGTACTTC.

A note on this clone: Other DNA sequences of this sample code for an identical CDR3. This chain connects TRBV19 to TRBJ2-7, with TRBD2 matching over 7 bases. This CDR3 region has 14 residues. In germline, CDR1 is LNHDA, CDR2 SQIVND (reference sequence). V was clipped by 3 bases and J by 3 bases; unmatched bases: 5. CDR3 in amino acids: CASSIGRGSYEQYF. As DNA, the CDR3 is TGTGCCAGTAGTATTGGTCGCGGGAGCTACGAGCAGTACTTC.

The chain combines TRBV10-3 with TRBJ2-2, with D hard to call. Germline CDR1 is ENHRY and CDR2 is SYGVKD. This CDR3 has 16 amino acids. Trimming cost V 8 bases and J 2 bases, with 18 bases left between them. CDR3 residues: CAISLENDFNTGELFF. The CDR3 coding sequence is TGTGCCATCTCACTGGAGAACGACTTCAACACCGGGGAGCTGTTTTTT.

The rearrangement uses TRBV4-1 and TRBJ1-5; possible D gene TRBD1, 6 bases. Trimming removed 2 bases at V and 7 bases at J, with 18 bases between. The CDR3 has 16 residues. The germline V gene has CDR1 MGHRA and CDR2 YSYEKL. This chain's CDR3 is CASSQSGVRGPQPQHF. The CDR3 nucleotides are TGCGCCAGCAGCCAAAGTGGTGTCAGGGGTCCGCAGCCCCAGCATTTT.

The chain joins TRBV6-5 to TRBJ2-5; 7 bases line up with TRBD1. Germline lookup yields CDR1 MNHEY and CDR2 SVGAGI. The CDR3 runs to 16 residues. V lost 1 base to trimming and J lost 4 bases; unmatched junction nucleotides: 9. The CDR3: CASSYFRKGARETQYF. CDR3 nucleotide sequence: TGTGCCAGCAGTTACTTCCGAAAGGGGGCTCGAGAGACCCAGTACTTC.

Only a few counts were recorded for this clone. This chain links TRBV29-1 with TRBJ2-5, with D perhaps matching TRBD1 or TRBD2 (5 bases each). This CDR3 spans 12 amino acids. The germline V gene encodes CDR1 SQVTM and CDR2 ANQGSEA. V was cut by 4 bases and J by 5 bases, with 11 bases left in between. The CDR3 DNA follows: TGCAGCGTTGCCGTCTGGGGGGAGACCCAGTACTTC. It codes for CSVAVWGETQYF.

This CDR3 reads CASSQDLVGAVGETQYF. The DNA of the CDR3 is TGCGCCAGCAGCCAAGATCTTGTAGGGGCCGTCGGAGAGACCCAGTACTTC. The gene calls are TRBV4-3 and TRBJ2-5, with D possibly matching TRBD1 (5 bases). This CDR3 is 17 amino acids long. Trimming pared 0 bases from V and 4 bases from J, leaving 18 bases between. Germline values: CDR1 LGHNA, CDR2 YSLEER.

The gene calls are TRBV5-4 and TRBJ1-6; 7 nucleotides line up with TRBD1. Germline CDR1 is SGHNT and CDR2 is YYREEE (reference sequence). The CDR3 contains 14 residues. J lost 5 bases, V lost 4 bases, and 3 bases had no gene match. The CDR3 sequence: CASSLTGNNSPLHF. The CDR3 DNA sequence: TGTGCCAGCAGCCTGACAGGGAATAATTCACCCCTCCACTTT.

The chain recombines TRBV4-1 with TRBJ2-6; D gene unclear. CDR1 is MGHRA, CDR2 YSYEKL, per germline. V was trimmed by 0 bases and J by 1 base, leaving 7 bases between them. This CDR3 spans 16 amino acids. The CDR3 is CASSQESGSGANVLTF. CDR3 in DNA: TGCGCCAGCAGCCAAGAATCCGGTTCTGGGGCCAACGTCCTGACTTTC.

The rearrangement links TRBV9 to TRBJ2-3; 7 nucleotides match TRBD2. J lost 5 bases, V lost 0 bases, and 6 bases had no gene match. There are 15 residues in the CDR3. Germline V gene data show CDR1 as SGDLS and CDR2 as YYNGEE. The CDR3 protein is CASSVGEGGVDTQYF. The CDR3 DNA is TGTGCCAGCAGCGTAGGAGAGGGAGGGGTAGATACGCAGTATTTT.

V and J are TRBV5-1 and TRBJ1-2; 9 nucleotides match TRBD1. The CDR3 runs to 14 residues. The germline gives CDR1 SGHRS, CDR2 YFSETQ. Germline trimming cut 0 bases from V and 3 bases from J; bases unmatched to any gene: 0. The CDR3 here is CASSLGDRDYGYTF. The CDR3 coding sequence is TGCGCCAGCAGCTTGGGGGACAGGGACTATGGCTACACCTTC.

The rearrangement links TRBV7-2 to TRBJ1-2; 8 nucleotides line up with TRBD1. CDR3 length: 14 residues. Germline V gives CDR1 SGHTA, CDR2 FQGNSA. V shed 4 bases, J shed 4 bases, and the junction held 5 bases outside the gene matches. The CDR3 nucleotides are TGTGCCAGCAGCTCGGGACAGGACGTCTATGGCTACACCTTC. The encoded protein is CASSSGQDVYGYTF.

This chain joins TRBV25-1 and TRBJ2-5, with 7 bases fitting TRBD1. Germline V gene lookup returns CDR1 MGHDK and CDR2 SYGVNS. The CDR3 spans 15 residues. J was trimmed by 5 bases and V by 1 base; bases with no gene match: 7. The CDR3 DNA follows: TGTGCCAGCAGTGAATTGTCAGGGGGTAGGGAGACCCAGTACTTC. Residues: CASSELSGGRETQYF. Looking up the rest from reference TRBV25-1 and TRBJ2-5 gives the full variable domain: EADIYQTPRYLVIGTGKKITLECSQTMGHDKMYWYQQDPGMELHLIHYSYGVNSTEKGDLSSESTVSRIRTEHFPLTLESARPSHTSQYLCASSELSGGRETQYFGPGTRLLVL.

The chain couples TRBV7-2 to TRBJ1-2; 11 bases fit TRBD1. CDR3 size: 15 residues. The junction had 8 bases not matched to a gene; V was cut back by 5 bases and J by 6 bases. The germline CDR1 and CDR2 sequences are SGHTA and FQGNSA. The CDR3 protein is CASSPRDRGWDGYTF. The CDR3 nucleotides read TGTGCCAGCAGCCCCCGGGACAGGGGGTGGGATGGCTACACCTTC.

V usage is TRBV15 and J usage is TRBJ2-7; D is possibly TRBD1 (5 bases). Germline V CDR1 and CDR2: LNHNV, YYDKDF (reference sequence). The V gene lost 3 bases and the J gene lost 5 bases, with 20 bases spanning the gap. This CDR3 is 16 amino acids long. The CDR3 bases are TGTGCCACCAGCAGTAGTATGACAAGTTGGGGCGACGAGCAGTACTTC. This sequence encodes CATSSSMTSWGDEQYF.

J is TRBJ1-1 and V is TRBV5-1; possible D gene TRBD1, 5 bases. The CDR3 extends over 14 amino acids. CDR1 is SGHRS and CDR2 is YFSETQ in the germline V gene. The V end was cut by 0 bases, the J end by 4 bases, with 10 bases between. The CDR3 loop is CASSLVGGTTEAFF. DNA for the CDR3: TGCGCCAGCAGCTTGGTCGGGGGGACCACTGAAGCTTTCTTT.

The V and J genes are TRBV27 and TRBJ1-2, with D possibly TRBD1 on 6 matching bases. V was pared by 1 base and J by 4 bases, with 13 bases between. The CDR3 has 15 residues. Germline V gene sequence: CDR1 MNHEY, CDR2 SMNVEV (reference sequence). The CDR3 DNA reads as TGTGCCAGCAGTTTATATGGGGTAGGGGGCTATGGCTACACCTTC. Translation: CASSLYGVGGYGYTF.

The V call is TRBV6-5, the J call TRBJ1-2; D remains ambiguous. V lost 5 bases to trimming and J lost 1 base, with 8 bases between them. This CDR3 is 13 amino acids long. Per the germline V gene, CDR1 is MNHEY and CDR2 is SVGAGI. The DNA of the CDR3 is TGTGCCAGCAGTCCGGACGGTAACTATGGCTACACCTTC. Protein product: CASSPDGNYGYTF.

The CDR3 region is CASSELGQGARNSPLHF. In DNA, the CDR3 is TGTGCCAGCAGTGAATTGGGGCAGGGGGCCCGGAATTCACCCCTCCACTTT. J is TRBJ1-6 and V is TRBV25-1; the match to TRBD1 covers 8 bases. Germline V gives CDR1 MGHDK, CDR2 SYGVNS. With 1 base clipped from V and 7 bases from J, the junction kept 9 bases outside the gene matches. The CDR3 covers 17 residues.

CDR3 DNA sequence: TGTGCCAGCAGCGAGGGGGTTAGCTCTTACAATGAGCAGTTCTTC. As protein: CASSEGVSSYNEQFF. The rearrangement uses TRBV7-3 and TRBJ2-1, with TRBD1 as a possible D gene (6 bases). Germline V lookup: CDR1 SGHTA, CDR2 FQGTGA. The length of the CDR3 is 15 residues. Between the trimmed V and J ends, which lost 5 bases and 4 bases, there was a span of 15 bases.

The rearrangement joins TRBV2 to TRBJ2-5; D perhaps matches TRBD2 (7 bases). V gave up 5 bases and J gave up 5 bases, with 18 bases separating them. This CDR3 has 15 residues. The germline CDR1 and CDR2 sequences are SNHLY and FYNNEI. The CDR3 DNA reads as TGTGCCAGCAGTCCAGAGGGGGGGGGAAGGGAGACCCAGTACTTC. Its translation is CASSPEGGGRETQYF. Full variable domain (rest looked up from reference TRBV2 and TRBJ2-5): EPEVTQTPSHQVTQMGQEVILRCVPISNHLYFYWYRQILGQKVEFLVSFYNNEISEKSEIFDDQFSVERPDGSNFTLKIRSTKLEDSAMYFCASSPEGGGRETQYFGPGTRLLVL.

The CDR3, as DNA: TGTGCCAGCAGCTTGGCGGGGGGGCCTCCTCAAGAGACCCAGTACTTC. Amino acid sequence: CASSLAGGPPQETQYF. The J gene is TRBJ2-5, the V gene TRBV5-4; 8 nucleotides line up with TRBD2. The ends lost 0 bases at V and 2 bases at J; junction bases unmatched: 6. Germline CDR1 is SGHNT and CDR2 is YYREEE (reference sequence). This CDR3 region has 16 residues.